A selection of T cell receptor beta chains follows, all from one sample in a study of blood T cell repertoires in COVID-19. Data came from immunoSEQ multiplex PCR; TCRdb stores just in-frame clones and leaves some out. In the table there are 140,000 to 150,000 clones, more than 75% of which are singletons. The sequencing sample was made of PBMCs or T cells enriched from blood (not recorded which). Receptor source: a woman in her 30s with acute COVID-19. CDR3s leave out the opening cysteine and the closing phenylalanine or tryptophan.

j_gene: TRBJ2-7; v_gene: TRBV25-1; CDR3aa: ASSGGLAGVPEQY
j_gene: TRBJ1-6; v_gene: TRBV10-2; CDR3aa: ASVDRSNSPLH
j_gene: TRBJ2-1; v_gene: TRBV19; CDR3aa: ASNVWAGMGNEQF
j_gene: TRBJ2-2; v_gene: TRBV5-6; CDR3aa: ASSWTGAGELF
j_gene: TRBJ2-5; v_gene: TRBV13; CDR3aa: ASSFVGPQETQY
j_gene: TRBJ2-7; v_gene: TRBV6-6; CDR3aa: ASMRDFIGSGYEQY
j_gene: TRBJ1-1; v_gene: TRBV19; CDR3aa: ASSISYRVPNTEAF
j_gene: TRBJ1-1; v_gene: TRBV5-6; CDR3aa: ASSFSDTEAF
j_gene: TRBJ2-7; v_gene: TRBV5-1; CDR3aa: ASKLGAYEQY
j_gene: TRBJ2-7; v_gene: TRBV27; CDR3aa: ASSRREYYEQY
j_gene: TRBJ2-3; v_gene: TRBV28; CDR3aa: ASSSGVNTQY
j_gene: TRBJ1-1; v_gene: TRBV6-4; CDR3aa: ASSERGRVTEAF
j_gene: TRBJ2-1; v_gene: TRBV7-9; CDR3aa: ASSSPGQGRNEQF
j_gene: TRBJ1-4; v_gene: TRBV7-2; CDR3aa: ASARDRNEKLF
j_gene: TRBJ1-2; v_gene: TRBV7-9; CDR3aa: ASSLGADPRGYGYT
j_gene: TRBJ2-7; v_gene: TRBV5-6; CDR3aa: ASSNDGLAINYEQY
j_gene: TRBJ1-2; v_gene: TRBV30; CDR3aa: AWSLQGGVGYT
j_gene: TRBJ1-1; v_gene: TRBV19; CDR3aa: ASSGRDRGLDTEAF
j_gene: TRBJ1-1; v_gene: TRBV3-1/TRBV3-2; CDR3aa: ASSQDRGGNTEAF
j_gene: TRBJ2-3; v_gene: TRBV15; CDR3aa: ATSREAGAGDTQY
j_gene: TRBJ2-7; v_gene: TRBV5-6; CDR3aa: ASSHRAGEAPEQY
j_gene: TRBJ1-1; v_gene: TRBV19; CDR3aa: ASNYRGGTEAF
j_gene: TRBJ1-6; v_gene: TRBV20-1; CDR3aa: SGGRSPLH
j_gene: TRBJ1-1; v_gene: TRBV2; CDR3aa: ASSEQGEGSEAF
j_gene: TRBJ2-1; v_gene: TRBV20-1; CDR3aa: SASSGTPNEQF
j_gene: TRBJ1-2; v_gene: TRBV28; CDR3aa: ASSLQAGSGRSYGYT
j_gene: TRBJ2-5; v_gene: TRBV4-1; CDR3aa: ASSQARLGGGETQY
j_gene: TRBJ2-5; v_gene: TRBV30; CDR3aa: AWSGTGKRVAQY
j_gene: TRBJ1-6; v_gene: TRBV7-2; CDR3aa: ASSLNLRSPLH
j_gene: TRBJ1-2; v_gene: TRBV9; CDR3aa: ASSVADRPYGYT
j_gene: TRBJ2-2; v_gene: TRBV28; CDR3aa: ASSLSGIPGELF
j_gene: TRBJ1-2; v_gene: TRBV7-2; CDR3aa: ASSSSPDRGQRRLRGYT
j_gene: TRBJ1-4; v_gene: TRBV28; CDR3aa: AVGRDTRNEKLF
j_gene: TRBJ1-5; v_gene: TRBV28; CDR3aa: ASSWTGNYQPQH
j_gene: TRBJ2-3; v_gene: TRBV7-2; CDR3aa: ASSLAGRELRTDTQY
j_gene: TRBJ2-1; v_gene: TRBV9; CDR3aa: ASSVASGLYNEQF
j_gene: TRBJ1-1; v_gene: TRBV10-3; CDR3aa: AISEAAYAEAF